This TCR beta chain comes out of a study of cytomegalovirus exposure and HLA in healthy donors. Study results and caveats: In a later analysis, V- and J-gene trimming of beta chains associated with a DCLRE1C missense variant, replicated independently.

The CDR3 consists of 15 residues. J was trimmed by 3 bases and V by 4 bases; bases with no gene match: 10. CDR1 and CDR2 (germline): SGHRS, YFSETQ. Comment on this clone: Its antigen remains unknown.

Primers included in the PCR were 60 Vbeta and 13 Jbeta primers. This table comes from immunoSEQ multiplex PCR, and its TCRdb copy is limited to in-frame clones, with some not included. This repertoire shows around 120,000 clones, around 76% found once; its top ten account for 30%. J is TRBJ2-7 and V is TRBV5-1, with 7 bases aligning to TRBD1. The receptor was isolated from a man aged 60 to 69 in good health and CMV-seropositive. Sequenced material: PBMCs. CDR3 sequence reads: CASSIMGDRHYEQYF. The CDR3 region has the DNA TGCGCCAGCAGCATAATGGGGGACAGACACTACGAGCAGTACTTC.